This passage covers 13 T cell receptor beta chains from one sample sequenced in a study of shared clonotypes between healthy human individuals. Measured with immunoSEQ multiplex PCR; TCRdb has only the in-frame clones, and not every one. The sample includes over a million clones, roughly 96% of them seen just once. Sequenced material: naive CD4+ T cells sorted from blood. Described subset: CD45RA+ positively selected. The source is a man aged 25 to 40 in good health.

This clone was detected once. The J gene is TRBJ2-2, the V gene TRBV11-2, with D tentatively TRBD1 (6 bases). The CDR3 extends over 15 amino acids. CDR1 and CDR2 (germline): SGHAT, FQNNGV. V lost 3 bases and J lost 2, with 10 bases in between. CDR3 sequence reads: CASSFRTANTGELFF. CDR3 nucleotides: TGTGCCAGCAGCTTTCGGACAGCAAACACCGGGGAGCTGTTTTTT.

The V call is TRBV18, the J call TRBJ1-2; D possibly corresponds to TRBD1 (5 bases). The V end lost 4 bases, the J end lost 5 bases, and 14 bases lay between the germline ends. Germline values: CDR1 KGHSH, CDR2 LQKENI. There are 14 residues in the CDR3. CDR3 bases: TGTGCCAGCTCACAATCCGGGACCACATATGGCTACACCTTC. It is translated as CASSQSGTTYGYTF.

The chain employs TRBV19 and TRBJ1-4, with D maybe TRBD1 (5 bases). The CDR3 has 15 residues. V lost 6 bases to trimming and J lost 0 bases, with 11 bases between them. CDR1 is LNHDA, CDR2 SQIVND, per germline (reference sequence). CDR3 nucleotide sequence: TGTGCCAGTAGGGTTAGGGGAGCAACTAATGAAAAACTGTTTTTT. This codes for CASRVRGATNEKLFF.

This chain uses TRBV5-1 with TRBJ1-1, with 8 bases fitting TRBD1. CDR3 length: 14 amino acids. Trimming removed 3 bases from V and 6 bases from J; junction bases left unmatched: 7. Germline lookup yields CDR1 SGHRS and CDR2 YFSETQ. This CDR3 reads CASSSTDRGPEAFF. CDR3 DNA sequence: TGCGCCAGCAGCTCCACTGACAGGGGACCTGAAGCTTTCTTT. Full variable domain (outside the CDR3, taken from reference TRBV5-1 and TRBJ1-1): KAGVTQTPRYLIKTRGQQVTLSCSPISGHRSVSWYQQTPGQGLQFLFEYFSETQRNKGNFPGRFSGRQFSNSRSEMNVSTLELGDSALYLCASSSTDRGPEAFFGQGTRLTVV.

This clone has just one count. The chain combines TRBV11-2 with TRBJ1-4; D gene uncertain. The V end was cut by 1 base, the J end by 8 bases, with 14 bases between. The CDR3 runs 15 residues. Germline assignment: CDR1 SGHAT and CDR2 FQNNGV. In DNA form, the CDR3 reads TGTGCCAGCAGCTTAGTCTCGGGGTCCGGAGAAAAACTGTTTTTT. This gives the protein CASSLVSGSGEKLFF.

The V call is TRBV19, the J call TRBJ2-1; 9 nucleotides match TRBD2. V lost 1 base to trimming and J lost 4 bases; unmatched junction nucleotides: 5. CDR1 LNHDA and CDR2 SQIVND come from the germline V gene (reference sequence). This CDR3 contains 16 residues. CDR3 in amino acids: CASSIGELAGYNEQFF. The CDR3 region has the DNA TGTGCCAGTAGTATAGGAGAGCTAGCGGGATACAATGAGCAGTTCTTC.

V gene TRBV7-2 combines with J gene TRBJ1-5, with unresolved D. The V end was cut by 2 bases, the J end by 6 bases, with 8 bases between. Germline V gene lookup returns CDR1 SGHTA and CDR2 FQGNSA. The CDR3 length is 13 residues. The CDR3 DNA is TGTGCCAGCAGCTTAAGCTTGGGTCAGCCCCAGCATTTT. Protein: CASSLSLGQPQHF.

This clone occurred once. The V call is TRBV7-2, the J call TRBJ2-7, with 8 bases that match TRBD1. Trimming removed 5 bases from V and 6 bases from J; junction bases left unmatched: 6. Germline V CDR1 and CDR2: SGHTA, FQGNSA. This CDR3 has 13 residues. The CDR3 DNA is TGTGCCAGCAGCCAATCTGACAGGGGCGAGCAGTACTTC. It encodes CASSQSDRGEQYF.

V usage is TRBV19 and J usage is TRBJ2-5; D gene ambiguous. The V end was cut by 6 bases, the J end by 5 bases, with 10 bases between. Germline loops: CDR1 LNHDA, CDR2 SQIVND (reference sequence). There are 12 residues in the CDR3. The chain's CDR3 is CASRDPVETQYF. As DNA, the CDR3 is TGTGCCAGTAGGGACCCCGTGGAGACCCAGTACTTC.

This rearrangement joins TRBV28 to TRBJ1-3, with no clear D. Trimming stripped 2 bases from V and 7 bases from J, with 9 bases between. The germline V gene encodes CDR1 MDHEN and CDR2 SYDVKM. This CDR3 contains 13 residues. The CDR3 sequence: CASSLGGYNTIYF. The CDR3 DNA follows: TGTGCCAGCAGTTTAGGCGGATACAACACCATATATTTT. Full variable domain (outside the CDR3, taken from reference TRBV28 and TRBJ1-3): DVKVTQSSRYLVKRTGEKVFLECVQDMDHENMFWYRQDPGLGLRLIYFSYDVKMKEKGDIPEGYSVSREKKERFSLILESASTNQTSMYLCASSLGGYNTIYFGEGSWLTVV.

The chain links TRBV19 to TRBJ2-3, with D perhaps matching TRBD2 (6 bases). V shed 1 base and J shed 0 bases, with 17 bases lying between them. Germline lookup yields CDR1 LNHDA and CDR2 SQIVND (reference sequence). The CDR3 is 18 amino acids. This CDR3 is CASSIVWYSGDSTDTQYF. The CDR3 nucleotides are TGTGCCAGTAGTATAGTATGGTATAGCGGAGATAGCACAGATACGCAGTATTTT. The full variable domain, completed using reference TRBV19 and TRBJ2-3, is DGGITQSPKYLFRKEGQNVTLSCEQNLNHDAMYWYRQDPGQGLRLIYYSQIVNDFQKGDIAEGYSVSREKKESFPLTVTSAQKNPTAFYLCASSIVWYSGDSTDTQYFGPGTRLTVL.

The gene calls are TRBV7-9 and TRBJ2-1; 13 nucleotides line up with TRBD2. V lost 5 bases, J lost 9 bases, and 10 bases stayed unmatched. This CDR3 is 16 amino acids long. CDR1 SEHNR and CDR2 FQNEAQ come from the germline V gene (reference sequence). The chain's CDR3 is CASSPSGLAGRGEQFF. CDR3 sequence (DNA): TGTGCCAGCAGCCCCTCGGGACTAGCGGGACGGGGTGAGCAGTTCTTC.

This clone occurred once. The chain couples TRBV18 to TRBJ1-1; D is unclear. Germline V gives CDR1 KGHSH, CDR2 LQKENI. CDR3 length: 11 residues. V was shortened by 4 bases and J by 1 base, with 1 base between the two germline ends. The CDR3 reads CASSQNTEAFF. CDR3 nucleotide sequence: TGTGCCAGCTCACAGAACACTGAAGCTTTCTTT.